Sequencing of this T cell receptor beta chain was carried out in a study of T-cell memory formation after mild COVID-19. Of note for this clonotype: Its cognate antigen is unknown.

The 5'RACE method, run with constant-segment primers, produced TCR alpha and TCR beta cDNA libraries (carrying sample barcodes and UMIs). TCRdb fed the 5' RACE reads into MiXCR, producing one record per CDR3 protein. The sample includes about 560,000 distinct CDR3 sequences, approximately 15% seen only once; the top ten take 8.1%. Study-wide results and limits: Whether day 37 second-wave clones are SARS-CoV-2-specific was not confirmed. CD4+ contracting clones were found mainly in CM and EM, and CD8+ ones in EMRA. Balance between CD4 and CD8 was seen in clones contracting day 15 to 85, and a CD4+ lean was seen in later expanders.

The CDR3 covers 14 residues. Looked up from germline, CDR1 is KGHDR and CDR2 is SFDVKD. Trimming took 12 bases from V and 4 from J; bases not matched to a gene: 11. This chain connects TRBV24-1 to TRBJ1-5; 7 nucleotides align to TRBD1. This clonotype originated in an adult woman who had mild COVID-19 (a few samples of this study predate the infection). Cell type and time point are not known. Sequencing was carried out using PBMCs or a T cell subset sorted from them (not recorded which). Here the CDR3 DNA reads TGTGCCGCTTCGGGGCCAGGGGGGAATCAGCCCCAGCATTTT. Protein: CAASGPGGNQPQHF.